This T cell receptor beta chain was retrieved from a study of T-cell reconstitution after alpha-beta-depleted transplantation in children. General study findings and limits: The main origin of T-cell counts and diversity one year after transplant was newly produced T cells. After transplant, high TCRbeta diversity at day 60 in some patients arose from surviving recipient T cells and thymic progenitors.

This CDR3 is 16 amino acids long. V lost 5 bases and J 5 bases, leaving 19 bases between the germline ends. Germline V gene data show CDR1 as PRHDT and CDR2 as FYEKMQ (reference sequence). As regards this clonotype: Its specificity is unknown.

Preparing the TCRbeta library involved the use of unique molecular identifiers. TCRdb re-called the PCR reads through MiXCR, storing one row per CDR3 protein. This repertoire shows more than 400,000 distinct CDR3 sequences, about an eighth found once; its top ten account for 14%. The chain links TRBV13 to TRBJ2-1, with a possible D match to TRBD2 (6 bases). The receptor was derived from a female patient between 2 and 15 years old who had a stem cell transplant for aplastic anemia, so the T cells may come from the graft donor. The material was PBMCs, mostly from graft donor cells, obtained 180 days after TCRalphabeta/CD19-depleted stem cell transplant. CDR3: CASSPPLAVLHNEQFF. In nucleotides, the CDR3 is TGTGCCAGCAGCCCCCCCTTAGCGGTCCTGCACAATGAGCAGTTCTTC.